This entry features one T cell receptor (beta chain) sequence. Its antigen remains unidentified. This entry comes from a study of CD8 T cells in ankylosing spondylitis. Findings and limits, study-wide: There was a TCR beta motif, made of fewer than 10 highly homologous variants, that appeared characteristic of ankylosing spondylitis blood.

TCRdb reprocessed the 5' RACE reads via MiXCR and lists one record per CDR3 protein. The table includes around 770,000 distinct CDR3 sequences, about 12% detected once. The V gene lost 4 bases and the J gene lost 2 bases, with 10 bases spanning the gap. Germline V gives CDR1 LGHDT, CDR2 YNNKEL (reference sequence). The CDR3 loop spans 14 amino acids. This sequence originates from a male donor with ankylosing spondylitis. Sequencing was done on a sample of blood, either unsorted or a sorted T cell fraction (not recorded which). The V and J genes are TRBV3-1 and TRBJ2-3, with a possible D match to TRBD1 (5 bases). The CDR3 protein is CASSPLGHTDTQYF. The CDR3 coding sequence is TGTGCCAGCAGCCCTCTCGGACACACAGATACGCAGTATTTT.